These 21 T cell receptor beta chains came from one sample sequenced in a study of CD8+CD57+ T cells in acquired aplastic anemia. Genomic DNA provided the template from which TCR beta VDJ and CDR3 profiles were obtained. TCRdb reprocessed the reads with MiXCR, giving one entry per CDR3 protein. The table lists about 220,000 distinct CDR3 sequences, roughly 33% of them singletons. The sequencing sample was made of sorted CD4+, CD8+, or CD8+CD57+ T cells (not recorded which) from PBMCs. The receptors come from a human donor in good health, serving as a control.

The CDR3 nucleotides are TGTGCCAGCAGTATTGGGGGAGGGCGGAACGAGCAGTACTTC. It codes for CASSIGGGRNEQYF. The rearrangement links TRBV12-3 or TRBV12-4 to TRBJ2-7; 7 nucleotides line up with TRBD2. Unmatched junction bases numbered 9, after V lost 5 bases and J lost 5 bases. This CDR3 contains 14 residues.

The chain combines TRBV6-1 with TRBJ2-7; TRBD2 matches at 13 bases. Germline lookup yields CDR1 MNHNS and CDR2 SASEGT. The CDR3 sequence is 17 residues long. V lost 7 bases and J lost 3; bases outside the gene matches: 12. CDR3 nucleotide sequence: TGTGCCAGCACCGAAGGGACTAGCGGGAAATGGGTCTACGAGCAGTACTTC. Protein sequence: CASTEGTSGKWVYEQYF.

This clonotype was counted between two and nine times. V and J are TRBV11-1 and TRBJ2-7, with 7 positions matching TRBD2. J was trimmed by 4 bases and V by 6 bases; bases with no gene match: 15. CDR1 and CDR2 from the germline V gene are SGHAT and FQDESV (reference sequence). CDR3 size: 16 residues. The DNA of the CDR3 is TGTGCCAGCAGAGAGGGAGGGACTCCACAATTTTACGAGCAGTACTTC. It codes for CASREGGTPQFYEQYF.

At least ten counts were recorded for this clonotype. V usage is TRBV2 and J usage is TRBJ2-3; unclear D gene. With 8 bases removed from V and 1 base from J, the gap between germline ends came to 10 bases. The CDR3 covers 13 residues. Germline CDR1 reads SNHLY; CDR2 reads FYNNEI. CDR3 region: CASVWARTDTQYF. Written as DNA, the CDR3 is TGTGCCAGCGTCTGGGCCCGCACAGATACGCAGTATTTT.

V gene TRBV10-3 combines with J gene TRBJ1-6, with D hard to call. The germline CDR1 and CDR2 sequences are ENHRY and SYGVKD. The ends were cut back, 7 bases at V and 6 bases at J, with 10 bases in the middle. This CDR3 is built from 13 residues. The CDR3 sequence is CAITGVANSPLHF. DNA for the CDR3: TGTGCCATCACCGGGGTGGCTAATTCACCCCTCCACTTT.

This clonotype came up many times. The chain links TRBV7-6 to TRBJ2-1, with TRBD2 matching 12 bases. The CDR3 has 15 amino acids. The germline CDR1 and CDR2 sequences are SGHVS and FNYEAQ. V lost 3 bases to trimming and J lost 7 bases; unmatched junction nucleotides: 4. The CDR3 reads CASSFGLAGRNEQFF. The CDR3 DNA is TGTGCCAGCAGCTTTGGACTAGCGGGACGGAATGAGCAGTTCTTC. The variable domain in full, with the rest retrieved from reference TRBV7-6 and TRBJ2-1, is GAGVSQSPRYKVTKRGQDVALRCDPISGHVSLYWYRQALGQGPEFLTYFNYEAQQDKSGLPNDRFSAERPEGSISTLTIQRTEQRDSAMYRCASSFGLAGRNEQFFGPGTRLTVL.

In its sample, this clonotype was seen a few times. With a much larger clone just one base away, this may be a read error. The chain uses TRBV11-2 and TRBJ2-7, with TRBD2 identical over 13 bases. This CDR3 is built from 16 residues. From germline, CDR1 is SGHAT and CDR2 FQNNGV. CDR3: CAGSRGGLAGSGEQYF. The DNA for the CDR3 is TGTGCCGGCAGCAGGGGGGGACTAGCGGGGAGTGGCGAGCAGTACTTC.

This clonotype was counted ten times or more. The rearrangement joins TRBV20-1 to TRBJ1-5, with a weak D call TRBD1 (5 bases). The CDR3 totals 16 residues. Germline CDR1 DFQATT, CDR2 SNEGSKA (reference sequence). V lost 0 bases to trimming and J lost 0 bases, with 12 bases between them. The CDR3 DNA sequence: TGCAGTGCTAGAGAGATTCGGGGGTCTAGCAATCAGCCCCAGCATTTT. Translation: CSAREIRGSSNQPQHF.

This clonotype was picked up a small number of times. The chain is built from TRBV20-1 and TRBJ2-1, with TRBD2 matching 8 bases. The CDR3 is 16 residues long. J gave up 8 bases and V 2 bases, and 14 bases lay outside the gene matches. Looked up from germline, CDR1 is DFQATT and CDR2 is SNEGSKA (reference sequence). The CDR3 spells CSARIFGTSPSDEQFF. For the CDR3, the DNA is TGCAGTGCTAGAATTTTTGGGACTAGTCCCTCCGATGAGCAGTTCTTC.

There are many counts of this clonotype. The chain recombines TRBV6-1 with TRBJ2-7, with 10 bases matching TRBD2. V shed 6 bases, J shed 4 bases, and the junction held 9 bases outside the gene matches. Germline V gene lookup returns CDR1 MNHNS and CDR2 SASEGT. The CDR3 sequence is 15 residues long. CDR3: CASRTQREGRYEQYF. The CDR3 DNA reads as TGTGCCAGCAGGACCCAGCGGGAGGGCCGGTACGAGCAGTACTTC.

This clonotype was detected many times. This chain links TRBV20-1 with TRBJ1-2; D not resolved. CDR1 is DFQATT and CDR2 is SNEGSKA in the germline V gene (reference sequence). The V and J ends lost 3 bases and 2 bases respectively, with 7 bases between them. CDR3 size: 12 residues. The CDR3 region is CSASMGNYGYTF. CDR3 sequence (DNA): TGCAGTGCTAGTATGGGGAACTATGGCTACACCTTC.

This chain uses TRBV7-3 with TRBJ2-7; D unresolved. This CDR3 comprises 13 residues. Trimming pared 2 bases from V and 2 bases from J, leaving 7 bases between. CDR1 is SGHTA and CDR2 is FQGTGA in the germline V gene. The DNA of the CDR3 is TGTGCCAGCAGCTTACAGCCGGCCTACGAGCAGTACTTC. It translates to CASSLQPAYEQYF. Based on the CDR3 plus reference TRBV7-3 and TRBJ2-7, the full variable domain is GAGVSQTPSNKVTEKGKYVELRCDPISGHTALYWYRQSLGQGPEFLIYFQGTGAADDSGLPNDRFFAVRPEGSVSTLKIQRTERGDSAVYLCASSLQPAYEQYFGPGTRLTVT.

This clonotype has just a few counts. The CDR3 nucleotides are TGCAGCGTTGGATCACTGCGGCAGGGGCTCGGGGGCCGTGACCAAGAGACCCAGTACTTC. Translating it yields CSVGSLRQGLGGRDQETQYF. The gene calls are TRBV29-1 and TRBJ2-5; TRBD1 or TRBD2 may be the D gene (6 bases each). Per the germline V gene, CDR1 is SQVTM and CDR2 is ANQGSEA. The CDR3 runs 20 residues. Trimming took 4 bases from V and 0 from J, leaving 30 bases between them.

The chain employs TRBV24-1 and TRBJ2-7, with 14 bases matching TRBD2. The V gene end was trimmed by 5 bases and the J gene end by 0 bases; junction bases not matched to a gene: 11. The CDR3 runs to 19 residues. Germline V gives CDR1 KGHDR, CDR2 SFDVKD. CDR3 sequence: CATSARGLAGGGNSYEQYF. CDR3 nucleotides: TGTGCCACCAGTGCTAGAGGACTAGCGGGGGGAGGCAACTCCTACGAGCAGTACTTC.

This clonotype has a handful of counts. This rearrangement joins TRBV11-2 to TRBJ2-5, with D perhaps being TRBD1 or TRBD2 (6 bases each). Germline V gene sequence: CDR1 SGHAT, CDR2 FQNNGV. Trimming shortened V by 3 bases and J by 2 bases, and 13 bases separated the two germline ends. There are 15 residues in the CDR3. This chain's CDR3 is CASSFEGGWQETQYF. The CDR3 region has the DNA TGTGCCAGCAGCTTTGAGGGGGGTTGGCAAGAGACCCAGTACTTC. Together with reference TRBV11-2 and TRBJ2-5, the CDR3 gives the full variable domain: EAGVAQSPRYKIIEKRQSVAFWCNPISGHATLYWYQQILGQGPKLLIQFQNNGVVDDSQLPKDRFSAERLKGVDSTLKIQPAKLEDSAVYLCASSFEGGWQETQYFGPGTRLLVL.

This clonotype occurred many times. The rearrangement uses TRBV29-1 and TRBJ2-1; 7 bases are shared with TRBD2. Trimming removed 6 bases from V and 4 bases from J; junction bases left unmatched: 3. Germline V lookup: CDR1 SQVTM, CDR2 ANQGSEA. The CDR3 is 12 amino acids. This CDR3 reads CSVGLMYNEQFF. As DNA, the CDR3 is TGCAGCGTGGGACTAATGTACAATGAGCAGTTCTTC.

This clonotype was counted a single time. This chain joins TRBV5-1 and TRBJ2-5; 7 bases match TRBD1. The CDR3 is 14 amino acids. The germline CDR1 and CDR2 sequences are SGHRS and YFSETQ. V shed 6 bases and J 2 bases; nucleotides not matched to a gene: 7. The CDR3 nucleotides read TGCGCCAGCACCGACAGGGCCCCACAAGAGACCCAGTACTTC. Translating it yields CASTDRAPQETQYF.

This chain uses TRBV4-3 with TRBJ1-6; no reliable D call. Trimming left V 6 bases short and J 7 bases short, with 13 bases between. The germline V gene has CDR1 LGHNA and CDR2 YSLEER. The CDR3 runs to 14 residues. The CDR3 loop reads CASSQKVANSPLHF. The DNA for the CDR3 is TGCGCCAGCAGTCAAAAGGTGGCGAATTCACCCCTCCACTTT.

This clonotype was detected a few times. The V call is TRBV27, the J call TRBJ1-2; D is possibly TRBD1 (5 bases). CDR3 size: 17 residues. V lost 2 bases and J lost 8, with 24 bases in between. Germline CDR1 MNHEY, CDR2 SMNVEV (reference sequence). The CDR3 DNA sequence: TGTGCCAGCAGTTTAGGTTCAGTACGCCAGGGTCGAAACGGCTACACCTTC. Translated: CASSLGSVRQGRNGYTF.

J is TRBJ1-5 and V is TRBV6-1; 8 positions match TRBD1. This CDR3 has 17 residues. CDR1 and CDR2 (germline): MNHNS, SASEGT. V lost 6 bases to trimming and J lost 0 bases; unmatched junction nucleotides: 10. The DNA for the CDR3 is TGTGCCAGCAGCGGCAGCCCAGGGGGCAATAGCAATCAGCCCCAGCATTTT. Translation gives CASSGSPGGNSNQPQHF.

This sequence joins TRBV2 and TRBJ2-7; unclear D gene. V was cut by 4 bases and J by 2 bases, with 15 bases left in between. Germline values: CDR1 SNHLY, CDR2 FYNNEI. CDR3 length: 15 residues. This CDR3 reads CASSGTSGPTYEQYF. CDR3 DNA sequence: TGTGCCAGCAGTGGAACCTCGGGCCCAACCTACGAGCAGTACTTC.